Each of the 22 T cell receptor beta chains below was sequenced from the same sample in a study of blood T cell repertoires in COVID-19. Produced via immunoSEQ multiplex PCR; TCRdb's table is partial and in-frame only. The sample carries fewer than 200,000 clones, around 80% recorded once. The specimen was peripheral blood. The source of these receptors is a man between 65 and 85 years old with active or convalescent COVID-19.

In this sample, this clone turned up once. The chain uses TRBV5-4 and TRBJ1-1; D gene unclear. The germline CDR1 and CDR2 sequences are SGHNT and YYREEE (reference sequence). There are 13 residues in the CDR3. V lost 1 base, J lost 3 bases, and 7 bases lay in between. Written as DNA, the CDR3 is TGTGCCAGCAGCTTGCTGGAGTACACTGAAGCTTTCTTT. It yields the protein CASSLLEYTEAFF.

This clone showed up just a few times. V and J are TRBV5-6 and TRBJ2-2, with D possibly TRBD2 on 6 matching bases. V was clipped by 2 bases and J by 2 bases, with 16 bases between them. CDR3 length equals 17 residues. CDR1 SGHDT and CDR2 YYEEEE come from the germline V gene. In DNA form, the CDR3 reads TGTGCCAGCAGCTTACTCTCGGGACTGATCAACACCGGGGAGCTGTTTTTT. This translates into CASSLLSGLINTGELFF.

The rearrangement uses TRBV9 and TRBJ2-1; D may be TRBD2 (6 bases). V was clipped by 2 bases and J by 5 bases, with 14 bases between them. CDR1 SGDLS and CDR2 YYNGEE come from the germline V gene. CDR3 length equals 15 residues. The CDR3 sequence is CASSVFGRSDNEQFF. The CDR3 DNA is TGTGCCAGCAGCGTTTTCGGGAGAAGCGACAATGAGCAGTTCTTC.

The chain carries TRBV7-9 and TRBJ1-6; TRBD1 might be the D (5 bases). Per the germline V gene, CDR1 is SEHNR and CDR2 is FQNEAQ (reference sequence). With 2 bases removed from V and 7 bases from J, the gap between germline ends came to 6 bases. The CDR3 has 13 residues. DNA of the CDR3: TGTGCCAGCAGCTTAAAGGGGAATTCACCCCTCCACTTT. Encoded protein: CASSLKGNSPLHF.

The chain links TRBV7-6 to TRBJ2-3, with TRBD1 identical over 11 bases. CDR3 size: 16 residues. J lost 4 bases, V lost 5 bases, and 8 bases had no gene match. Germline lookup yields CDR1 SGHVS and CDR2 FNYEAQ. The CDR3 spells CASSPRTGGGPDTQYF. The CDR3 nucleotides are TGTGCCAGCAGCCCCAGGACAGGGGGCGGACCAGATACGCAGTATTTT.

This chain connects TRBV28 to TRBJ2-1; D perhaps matches TRBD2 (5 bases). CDR1 is MDHEN and CDR2 is SYDVKM in the germline V gene. The CDR3 contains 16 residues. Trimming took 6 bases from V and 0 from J, leaving 15 bases between them. CDR3 sequence: CASRSFTGISYNEQFF. The CDR3 DNA follows: TGTGCCAGCAGATCCTTTACCGGGATCTCCTACAATGAGCAGTTCTTC.

Points on this clone: The sample holds other DNA sequences that translate to the same CDR3. This chain joins TRBV5-1 and TRBJ2-3; 8 positions agree with TRBD2. V shed 4 bases, J shed 0 bases, and the junction held 4 bases outside the gene matches. Germline-derived CDR1 and CDR2 are SGHRS and YFSETQ. The CDR3 sequence is 15 residues long. The CDR3 DNA sequence: TGCGCCAGCAGCACCTTAGCGGGAAGCACAGATACGCAGTATTTT. Translation: CASSTLAGSTDTQYF.

The CDR3 here is CASSGGDRVLNTIYF. The CDR3 nucleotides are TGTGCCAGCAGCGGGGGGGACAGGGTTTTAAACACCATATATTTT. The chain carries TRBV9 and TRBJ1-3; 9 bases are a match to TRBD1. The CDR3 totals 15 residues. V trimming: 3 bases; J trimming: 6 bases; junction bases outside the gene matches: 7. Germline V gene lookup returns CDR1 SGDLS and CDR2 YYNGEE.

The genes are TRBV5-1 and TRBJ2-3; D might be TRBD1 (6 bases). V lost 2 bases and J 4 bases, leaving 8 bases between the germline ends. The CDR3 runs 13 residues. Germline lookup yields CDR1 SGHRS and CDR2 YFSETQ. The CDR3: CASSFAGADTQYF. DNA of the CDR3: TGCGCCAGCAGCTTCGCAGGGGCAGATACGCAGTATTTT.

The rearrangement joins TRBV6-6 to TRBJ1-1, with a tentative D call TRBD1 (5 bases). The CDR3 sequence is 13 residues long. The germline CDR1 and CDR2 sequences are MNHNY and SVGAGI (reference sequence). Deletions cut 4 bases from V and 4 bases from J, with 10 bases between. The CDR3 region has the DNA TGTGCCAGCAGTTGGGACTCTCCCACTGAAGCTTTCTTT. It codes for CASSWDSPTEAFF.

The chain recombines TRBV5-4 with TRBJ1-1; TRBD1 matches at 7 bases. The germline gives CDR1 SGHNT, CDR2 YYREEE (reference sequence). The CDR3 totals 14 residues. J lost 0 bases, V lost 5 bases, and 4 bases had no gene match. CDR3 loop: CASRRDSVNTEAFF. The DNA for the CDR3 is TGTGCCAGCAGACGGGACAGCGTGAACACTGAAGCTTTCTTT.

The chain is built from TRBV5-6 and TRBJ1-1, with D possibly being TRBD1 (5 bases). V lost 4 bases and J lost 6, with 13 bases in between. Germline lookup yields CDR1 SGHDT and CDR2 YYEEEE. CDR3 size: 13 residues. In DNA, the CDR3 is TGTGCCAGCAGCCAGGGCCGAGGCGCTGAAGCTTTCTTT. It translates to CASSQGRGAEAFF.

This clone has a single count. As DNA, the CDR3 is TGTGCCAGCAGTCAACACCGGGACAGGGAGCAGCCCCAGCATTTT. Translated: CASSQHRDREQPQHF. The chain is built from TRBV6-6 and TRBJ1-5, with 9 bases that match TRBD1. Germline CDR1 and CDR2: MNHNY and SVGAGI (reference sequence). The junction had 9 bases not matched to a gene; V was cut back by 5 bases and J by 7 bases. The CDR3 length is 15 residues.

In its sample, this clone was seen once. This sequence joins TRBV2 and TRBJ2-5, with 7 bases lining up with TRBD1. J was trimmed by 1 base and V by 6 bases; bases with no gene match: 11. There are 16 residues in the CDR3. Germline V lookup: CDR1 SNHLY, CDR2 FYNNEI. DNA for the CDR3: TGTGCCAGCAGCCGAACCCCCGGGACAGTCCAAGAGACCCAGTACTTC. Protein: CASSRTPGTVQETQYF.

V and J are TRBV10-3 and TRBJ1-1, with D perhaps matching TRBD1 (5 bases). Between the trimmed V and J ends, which lost 4 bases and 5 bases, there was a span of 11 bases. Germline CDR1 and CDR2: ENHRY and SYGVKD. This CDR3 is 13 amino acids long. CDR3 in amino acids: CAISVGRETEAFF. CDR3 in DNA: TGTGCCATCAGTGTGGGCAGGGAAACTGAAGCTTTCTTT.

J is TRBJ2-1 and V is TRBV7-2; 8 positions agree with TRBD2. Germline CDR1 and CDR2: SGHTA and FQGNSA. J lost 2 bases, V lost 5 bases, and 14 bases had no gene match. The CDR3 is 18 amino acids. CDR3 DNA sequence: TGTGCCAGCAGCAAACGAGCGGGGGCCATTACAACCTACAATGAGCAGTTCTTC. Its translation is CASSKRAGAITTYNEQFF.

This chain uses TRBV14 with TRBJ2-3; the match to TRBD1 covers 10 bases. Looked up from germline, CDR1 is SGHDN and CDR2 is FVKESK. This CDR3 contains 15 residues. Trimming took 3 bases from V and 4 from J; bases not matched to a gene: 4. CDR3 residues: CASSHLTGGPDTQYF. The CDR3 nucleotides are TGTGCCAGCAGCCACCTGACAGGGGGCCCAGATACGCAGTATTTT. Full variable domain (outside the CDR3, taken from reference TRBV14 and TRBJ2-3): EAGVTQFPSHSVIEKGQTVTLRCDPISGHDNLYWYRRVMGKEIKFLLHFVKESKQDESGMPNNRFLAERTGGTYSTLKVQPAELEDSGVYFCASSHLTGGPDTQYFGPGTRLTVL.

J is TRBJ1-2 and V is TRBV5-1; 12 nucleotides line up with TRBD1. The CDR3 is 15 amino acids. The V segment lost 0 bases and the J segment 7 bases; nucleotides outside the gene matches: 4. Germline V gene data show CDR1 as SGHRS and CDR2 as YFSETQ. This CDR3 is CASSLEGQGAGGYTF. The CDR3 DNA reads as TGCGCCAGCAGCTTGGAGGGACAGGGGGCGGGTGGCTACACCTTC.

The V call is TRBV9, the J call TRBJ2-3; unclear D gene. This CDR3 has 14 residues. CDR1 SGDLS and CDR2 YYNGEE come from the germline V gene. V lost 4 bases to trimming and J lost 6 bases, with 15 bases between them. The CDR3 bases are TGTGCCAGCAGCCCACGACCCCGACTGGATACGCAGTATTTT. Translating it yields CASSPRPRLDTQYF.

The CDR3 nucleotides are TGTGCCAGCAGCTTAGGAACAGGCGGCTATGGCTACACCTTC. As protein: CASSLGTGGYGYTF. This rearrangement joins TRBV13 to TRBJ1-2, with D perhaps TRBD1 (5 bases). The germline gives CDR1 PRHDT, CDR2 FYEKMQ (reference sequence). Trimming pared 0 bases from V and 4 bases from J, leaving 9 bases between. The CDR3 sequence is 14 residues long. Full variable domain (missing parts from reference TRBV13 and TRBJ1-2): AAGVIQSPRHLIKEKRETATLKCYPIPRHDTVYWYQQGPGQDPQFLISFYEKMQSDKGSIPDRFSAQQFSDYHSELNMSSLELGDSALYFCASSLGTGGYGYTFGSGTRLTVV.

V and J are TRBV15 and TRBJ1-3; possible D gene TRBD1, 6 bases. Trimming took off 3 bases at V and 0 bases at J, with 18 bases between the two ends. CDR3 length: 18 amino acids. Germline assignment: CDR1 LNHNV and CDR2 YYDKDF (reference sequence). The chain's CDR3 is CATSSRRGGMFSGNTIYF. CDR3 sequence (DNA): TGTGCCACCAGCAGCAGGAGGGGGGGGATGTTCTCTGGAAACACCATATATTTT.

J is TRBJ2-1 and V is TRBV29-1; D is possibly TRBD1 (6 bases). V was cut by 5 bases and J by 0 bases, with 14 bases left in between. CDR3 length equals 15 residues. The germline CDR1 and CDR2 sequences are SQVTM and ANQGSEA. The CDR3 nucleotides are TGCAGCGTTACCCCAGGGGTTAGCTCCTACAATGAGCAGTTCTTC. Its translation is CSVTPGVSSYNEQFF.